One and the same sample provided the 16 T cell receptor beta chains below, sequenced in a study of response to subunit inactivated influenza vaccine listed by TCRdb under 2018. Receptors were amplified or captured by RT-PCR. This sample was sequenced with an Illumina HiSeq 2500. TCRdb reprocessed the public reads (quality trimming at Q25 with fastp, clone calling with MiXCR) and kept in-frame beta chains. Identical CDR3 protein sequences are pooled into one entry, listed with their most common genes and DNA. The table for this sample lists around 170,000 distinct CDR3 sequences; around a tenth of them were counted only once. The top ten hold about 40% of the sample. Here the sequenced sample was CD8+ T cells sorted from PBMCs, taken around 2 years after vaccination. These TCRs come from a man aged 50-75 years who received an inactivated influenza vaccine. Donor details come from another sample of the same person, matched by shared clones.

This clonotype was picked up many times. Written as DNA, the CDR3 is TGTGCCAGCAGTTACGGGACAGGGGGTGAGCAGTACTTC. This gives the protein CASSYGTGGEQYF. The chain is built from TRBV6-6 and TRBJ2-7, with 11 bases matching TRBD1. Germline V CDR1 and CDR2: MNHNY, SVGAGI (reference sequence). This CDR3 has 13 residues. V was pared by 2 bases and J by 7 bases, with 1 base of the junction left unmatched.

This clonotype was observed at least ten times. The chain is built from TRBV5-6 and TRBJ1-1; D possibly corresponds to TRBD1 (6 bases). The CDR3 spans 13 residues. Germline CDR1 reads SGHDT; CDR2 reads YYEEEE. V gave up 4 bases and J gave up 1 base, with 8 bases separating them. The CDR3 sequence: CASSAGQNTEAFF. In DNA form, the CDR3 reads TGTGCCAGCAGCGCGGGACAGAACACTGAAGCTTTCTTT.

The chain recombines TRBV28 with TRBJ2-3, with D possibly TRBD1 on 5 matching bases. V lost 4 bases, J lost 2 bases, and 16 bases lay in between. The CDR3 runs to 16 residues. CDR1 MDHEN and CDR2 SYDVKM come from the germline V gene. CDR3 nucleotides: TGTGCCAGCAGTTCCCCCTCAGGGAAAGACACAGATACGCAGTATTTT. Translating gives CASSSPSGKDTDTQYF.

CDR3 protein: CSTRDSSSYEQYF. The CDR3 DNA reads as TGCAGTACAAGGGACAGTAGCTCCTACGAGCAGTACTTC. The chain links TRBV20-1 to TRBJ2-7; 7 nucleotides match TRBD1. Germline V CDR1 and CDR2: DFQATT, SNEGSKA (reference sequence). V lost 8 bases to trimming and J lost 0 bases; unmatched junction nucleotides: 7. The CDR3 is made up of 13 amino acids.

This clonotype was counted many times. J is TRBJ2-1 and V is TRBV4-3; a possible D gene is TRBD2 (6 bases). V lost 0 bases, J lost 12 bases, and 21 bases lay in between. Per the germline V gene, CDR1 is LGHNA and CDR2 is YSLEER. The CDR3 is made up of 16 amino acids. CDR3 in amino acids: CASSQDLVTAGPPQFF. The CDR3 coding sequence is TGCGCCAGCAGCCAAGATCTAGTCACAGCGGGCCCCCCGCAGTTCTTC.

This clonotype has only a few counts. J is TRBJ2-7 and V is TRBV20-1, with no clear D. This CDR3 has 13 amino acids. Deletions cut 0 bases from V and 2 bases from J, with 8 bases between. Germline CDR1 DFQATT, CDR2 SNEGSKA (reference sequence). The CDR3 DNA reads as TGCAGTGCTAGAGATCTCATCGCCTACGAGCAGTACTTC. This encodes CSARDLIAYEQYF.

This clonotype was seen only a few times. This sequence joins TRBV27 and TRBJ2-7; 9 bases align to TRBD2. The germline V gene encodes CDR1 MNHEY and CDR2 SMNVEV (reference sequence). J gave up 2 bases and V 1 base, and 6 bases lay outside the gene matches. This CDR3 has 16 residues. In DNA, the CDR3 is TGTGCCAGCAGTTTATTGCGCAGCGGGGGGCCCTACGAGCAGTACTTC. Protein product: CASSLLRSGGPYEQYF.

This clonotype was counted ten times or more. The V and J genes are TRBV28 and TRBJ2-6; D gene uncertain. Germline V gene data show CDR1 as MDHEN and CDR2 as SYDVKM. The CDR3 runs to 16 residues. V was pared by 1 base and J by 1 base, with 8 bases between. CDR3 sequence reads: CASSLSRRSGANVLTF. As DNA, the CDR3 is TGTGCCAGCAGTTTATCGCGACGGTCTGGGGCCAACGTCCTGACTTTC.

In its sample, this clonotype was seen a few times. The V gene is TRBV12-3 or TRBV12-4, the J gene TRBJ1-1; D might be TRBD1 (5 bases). V lost 1 base, J lost 4 bases, and 13 bases lay in between. The CDR3 has 15 residues. The DNA of the CDR3 is TGTGCCAGCAGTTTAGTTGGGGCGGGGGGCACTGAAGCTTTCTTT. Encoded protein: CASSLVGAGGTEAFF.

This clonotype was counted at least ten times. This chain uses TRBV6-2 or TRBV6-3 with TRBJ1-5, with 7 bases lining up with TRBD1. CDR1 is MNHEY, CDR2 SVGEGT, per germline. V was clipped by 4 bases and J by 3 bases; unmatched bases: 3. The CDR3 has 14 amino acids. The CDR3 sequence is CASSWDSANQPQHF. The CDR3 region has the DNA TGTGCCAGCAGTTGGGACAGTGCCAATCAGCCCCAGCATTTT.

This clonotype was detected a few times. The genes are TRBV7-9 and TRBJ2-7, with a weak D call TRBD2 (5 bases). V lost 4 bases to trimming and J lost 1 base, with 14 bases between them. This CDR3 has 15 residues. CDR1 SEHNR and CDR2 FQNEAQ come from the germline V gene (reference sequence). This CDR3 is CASSSAVTESYEQYF. In nucleotides, the CDR3 is TGTGCCAGCAGCTCAGCGGTGACGGAGTCCTACGAGCAGTACTTC.

This chain links TRBV7-2 with TRBJ2-7; 10 bases align to TRBD1. J lost 2 bases, V lost 4 bases, and 5 bases had no gene match. This CDR3 comprises 15 residues. CDR1 is SGHTA, CDR2 FQGNSA, per germline. The CDR3 loop reads CASSWRDRGTYEQYF. The CDR3 nucleotides are TGTGCCAGCAGCTGGAGGGACAGGGGAACCTACGAGCAGTACTTC.

The rearrangement joins TRBV28 to TRBJ2-3; TRBD1 agrees at 8 bases. The V gene end was trimmed by 3 bases and the J gene end by 2 bases; junction bases not matched to a gene: 16. This CDR3 has 19 amino acids. The V gene's germline CDR1 is MDHEN and CDR2 SYDVKM. CDR3 sequence: CASSFVTRTGLAHTDTQYF. The CDR3 nucleotides read TGTGCCAGCAGTTTCGTCACCCGGACAGGGCTAGCGCACACAGATACGCAGTATTTT.

This clonotype appeared a few times. The chain couples TRBV28 to TRBJ2-1, with 7 bases lining up with TRBD2. The CDR3 extends over 15 amino acids. The germline V gene has CDR1 MDHEN and CDR2 SYDVKM. V trimming: 2 bases; J trimming: 3 bases; junction bases outside the gene matches: 4. The chain's CDR3 is CASSLGREIYNEQFF. The CDR3, as DNA: TGTGCCAGCAGTTTAGGGCGGGAGATCTACAATGAGCAGTTCTTC. Drawing the rest from reference TRBV28 and TRBJ2-1, the complete variable domain is DVKVTQSSRYLVKRTGEKVFLECVQDMDHENMFWYRQDPGLGLRLIYFSYDVKMKEKGDIPEGYSVSREKKERFSLILESASTNQTSMYLCASSLGREIYNEQFFGPGTRLTVL.

The chain links TRBV6-1 to TRBJ2-1; possible D gene TRBD2, 6 bases. Germline V gene sequence: CDR1 MNHNS, CDR2 SASEGT. V lost 7 bases, J lost 0 bases, and 13 bases lay in between. The CDR3 runs to 15 residues. The CDR3 coding sequence is TGTGCCAGCATCAGCTCGCGGGGCTCCTACAATGAGCAGTTCTTC. Encoded protein: CASISSRGSYNEQFF.

This clonotype was found a few times. The rearrangement joins TRBV14 to TRBJ2-1; D gene uncertain. V lost 0 bases to trimming and J lost 2 bases, with 8 bases between them. Germline values: CDR1 SGHDN, CDR2 FVKESK. The CDR3 has 15 amino acids. CDR3 loop: CASSQDYSAYNEQFF. CDR3 nucleotides: TGTGCCAGCAGCCAAGATTACAGCGCCTACAATGAGCAGTTCTTC.